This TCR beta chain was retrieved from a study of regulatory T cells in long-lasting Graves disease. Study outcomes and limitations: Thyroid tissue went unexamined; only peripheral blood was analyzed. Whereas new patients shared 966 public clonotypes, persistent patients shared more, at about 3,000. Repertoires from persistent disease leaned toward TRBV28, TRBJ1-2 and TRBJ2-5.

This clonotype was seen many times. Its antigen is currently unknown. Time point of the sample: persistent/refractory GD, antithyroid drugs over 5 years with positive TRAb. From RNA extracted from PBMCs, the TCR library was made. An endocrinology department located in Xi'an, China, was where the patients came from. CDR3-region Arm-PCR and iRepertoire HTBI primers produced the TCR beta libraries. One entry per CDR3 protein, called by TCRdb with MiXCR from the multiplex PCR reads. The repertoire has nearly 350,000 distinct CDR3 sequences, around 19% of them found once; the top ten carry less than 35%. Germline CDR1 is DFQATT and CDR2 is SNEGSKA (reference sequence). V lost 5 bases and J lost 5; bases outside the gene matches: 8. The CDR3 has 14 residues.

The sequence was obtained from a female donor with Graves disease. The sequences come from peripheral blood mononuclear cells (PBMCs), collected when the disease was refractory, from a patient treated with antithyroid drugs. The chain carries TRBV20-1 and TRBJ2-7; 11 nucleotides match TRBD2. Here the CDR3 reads CSAGLSGRADEQYF. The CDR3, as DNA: TGCAGTGCTGGACTTAGCGGGAGGGCGGACGAGCAGTACTTC.